The clone carrying this T cell receptor (beta chain) has only one observation. Its matching antigen is unknown. The unexposed donors gave CD4+ T cells in about 2010-2019, prior to COVID-19. After about 10 days of culture, CD4+ T cells were isolated. This sample stems from a study of CD4 T cells in relation to SARS-CoV-2 and coronaviruses. Study-wide context: Controls used an HIV-1 Nef peptide pool or no peptide.

Whole-study findings and limits: Monoreactive clones expanded significantly more to SARS-CoV-2 than crossreactive clones did.

Method: immunoSEQ multiplex PCR; TCRdb's copy keeps in-frame clones and lacks some. The repertoire holds some 21,000 clones, with roughly four fifths as singletons. This sequence originates from a human donor in good health. The material sequenced was CD4+ T cells from PBMCs, cultured in vitro.

CDR3 region: CASTPTGRGQYNEQFF. CDR3 coding DNA: TGTGCCAGTACCCCAACCGGCAGGGGGCAATACAATGAGCAGTTCTTC. The chain carries TRBV19 and TRBJ2-1; 8 positions match TRBD1. J was trimmed by 4 bases and V by 7 bases; bases with no gene match: 12. CDR1 is LNHDA and CDR2 is SQIVND in the germline V gene (reference sequence). The length of the CDR3 is 16 residues.